This TCR beta chain was sequenced in a study of cytomegalovirus exposure and HLA in healthy donors (dated by TCRdb to the late 2010s). With respect to the entire study: In an earlier analysis of roughly 590 of the donors, about 260 Gb of sequence data and 90 million to 120 million unique TCR beta sequences from 180 million or so T cells were reported. In a later analysis, previously published TCR beta repertoires from hundreds of donors were re-analyzed and high-resolution HLA genotyping was added so that TCR occurrence patterns could be studied. A later genetic analysis took genome-wide SNP genotypes for 398 of the 666 donors and used that subset as a discovery cohort. The study profiled the T cell repertoires of fewer than 850 subjects by immunosequencing and related them to cytomegalovirus serostatus. Rather than using new phenotypic data, the later analysis identified candidate immune exposures from TCR beta sequences and from how often those sequences occurred across donors. Besides the first cohort of about 730 subjects, a separate validation cohort made up of roughly 120 different subjects was used. Typing coverage varied by locus: roughly 620-640 donors for A, B, C, DRB1 and DQB1; roughly 510 for DQA1; around 610 for DPA1; 450 to 480 for DPB1. A handful of DR-DQ haplotypes were treated as single units for association and clustering because of strong linkage in the cohort. Every repertoire in the discovery cohort had been generated on one and the same sequencing platform. An earlier analysis of some 500 of the donors used high-throughput TCR beta sequencing to judge whether each TCR beta V gene segment behaved as functional or pseudogenic. Roughly 310 gigabases of sequencing data and 78 million or so unique TCR sequences were included in an early release covering around 600 HLA-typed donors. Both class I and class II loci were covered by HLA typing, at four-digit resolution. Among the roughly 400 genotyped donors, 81% belonged to the genetic ancestry cluster associated with self-reported Caucasian donors. The study aimed to test whether cataloging public T cell receptors could reveal signatures of past pathogen exposure. Across around 400 genotyped donors of the cohort, an average of approximately 240,000 unique TCR beta nucleotide sequences per donor were sequenced, and roughly 20% of those sequences were non-productive. Donor age, sex, ethnicity and CMV serostatus were compiled alongside the repertoire data. High-throughput TCR immunosequencing, statistical association of individual TCRs with disease status, and machine learning were combined to predict cytomegalovirus infection status.

Worth noting for this clone: Its antigen remains unidentified. Base qualities are not provided; no much larger clone lies one nucleotide away.

The cohort comprised under 700 healthy bone marrow donors. All cohort members were sampled while nominally healthy, although unrecorded immune exposures were likely present. The donor tested CMV seronegative, placing the donor among the 350 or so seronegative members of the cohort. Every donor gave a peripheral blood sample, and the peripheral blood mononuclear cells from that sample were used for TCR beta sequencing. The Qiagen DNeasy Blood Extraction Kit was used to extract genomic DNA from the blood cell samples. The research as a whole found: Roughly uniform sequencing depth across donors was assumed in presence/absence analyses, although this assumption may not hold. In an earlier analysis of around 500 of the donors, most TCR beta V segments appeared in productive rearrangements about 87% or about 30% of the time, broadly matching IMGT annotations. In a later analysis, several top co-occurrence clusters were reported to appear linked to parvovirus B19, influenza, CMV and Epstein-Barr virus. Most TCR sequences were seen in very few donors, while some public TCRs were found in many individuals. A cluster of highly shared sequence variants was judged likely to represent a technical artifact of the sequencing pipeline. In a later analysis, most CMV-associated TCR beta chains were found to appear HLA-restricted, with HLA associations seemingly driven largely by CMV exposure. According to a later genetic analysis, donors in an Asian-associated ancestry cluster had fewer N-insertions in productive TCRs than the approximately 670-donor mean. At a false discovery rate of 0.05, a later analysis linked 16,951 TCR beta sequences to specific HLA alleles. Because the 87-base-pair reads could not distinguish some IMGT-functional V segments, including TRBV6-2 and TRBV6-3, those segments were excluded. A further reported finding was that TCR beta sequences accurately predicted the HLA-A and HLA-B alleles for most subjects in the first cohort. Compared with equally common non-associated chains, HLA-associated TCR beta chains in a later analysis were more clonally expanded and had lower generation probabilities. In vitro tests confirmed that a few of the cytomegalovirus-associated TCR beta chains recognize cytomegalovirus antigens. A later genetic analysis associated a missense DCLRE1C variant with V-gene and J-gene trimming of TCR beta chains, and an independent cohort replicated the association. In a later analysis, the rate of TCR association differed among HLA loci, with DRB1 alleles having the most associated TCRs and HLA-C alleles having the fewest. In both the original and validation cohorts, the classifier was reported to diagnose cytomegalovirus status with high specificity and sensitivity. Because some donors lacked HLA typing at each locus, the association tests relied only on the typed subset. Correlated functional status among segregating V segments might reflect linkage disequilibrium, but an unknown experimental factor could not be ruled out. The study listed approximately 150 TCR beta chains as associated with cytomegalovirus. The cohort was sequenced for TCR beta chains only, and without alpha or paired-chain data the features that could be detected were limited. The authors suggested that the approach could potentially be extended to other disease states and immunological phenotypes. Immune exposure information for the cohort was limited to CMV serostatus. When HLA alleles, especially DR and DQ, strongly co-occurred, attributing TCR associations to individual alleles was difficult. Fewer than 20 rarely observed V segments, including chromosome 9 orphons, were excluded from the earlier analysis of several hundred of the donors because counts were too low.

Based on the germline V gene (reference sequence), the CDR1 and CDR2 sequences are MNHEY and SMNVEV. The V end gives up 3 bases and the J end 6 bases, leaving 4 bases in the junction not matched to a gene. From its cysteine to its phenylalanine, the CDR3 spans 13 amino acids. This entry keeps only the CDR3 DNA: 39 bases, framed from base 1. The method was the immunoSEQ multiplex PCR assay. The multiplex PCR relied on a mix of 60 forward primers for TCR Vbeta segments and 13 reverse primers for TCR Jbeta segments. The CDR3 region of rearranged TCR beta genes was amplified from genomic DNA by a multiplex PCR assay. The Illumina HiSeq System was used to sequence the amplified TCR beta libraries as 87-base-pair reads. Concerning the study's data processing: A later analysis counted about 76 million unique TCR beta chains across the roughly 700 repertoires, and some 11 million of these chains were shared by at least two donors. To remove PCR and sequencing errors, raw reads were error-corrected and collapsed into unique sequences using a nearest-neighbor algorithm that merged closely related sequences. Alignment of CDR3 sequences to IMGT reference sequences was used to assign V, D and J gene segments. For a sequence to be retained, at least a six-nucleotide match to both a V gene segment and a J gene segment was required. A rearrangement counted as productive if the CDR3 had no stop codons and remained in frame with V and J, and every other rearrangement counted as non-productive. CDR3 was defined by IMGT convention, running from the second conserved V-encoded cysteine to the conserved J-encoded phenylalanine. The earlier analysis of about 610 of the donors excluded sequences that lacked an unambiguous match to a single V gene segment. In an earlier analysis of around 590 of the donors, a V segment was called functional when productive rearrangements were above 56.7%, and segregating when the standard deviation between donors exceeded 5%. A statistical classification framework was built to diagnose cytomegalovirus status from the catalog of TCR beta chain sequences. In a later analysis, V and J genes were assigned by comparing TCR nucleotide sequences against IMGT/GENE-DB human TR gene sequences. The TCRdist pipeline was used in a later analysis to assign CDR3 sequences and most-parsimonious VDJ recombination scenarios. A later analysis defined each TCR beta chain by its CDR3 amino acid sequence plus V-gene family, and excluded reads lacking a unique V-gene family. In a later analysis, approximately 640 highly shared, low-generation-probability nucleotide sequences were removed to address suspected cross-contamination and a sequencing artifact. In a later analysis, a clonal expansion index was calculated for each public chain from normalized within-repertoire ranks of inferred template counts. In a later analysis, generation probabilities were computed with a VDJ recombination model fitted to out-of-frame rearrangements, and the resulting probabilities were checked against IGoR. In a later analysis, hypergeometric tests were used to score TCR-TCR, TCR-HLA and TCR-CMV co-occurrence, with a repertoire-size bias correction applied to TCR pairs. In a later analysis, false discovery rates were estimated by permuting HLA or CMV assignments 20 times. In a later analysis, co-occurring TCRs were grouped using DBSCAN, with TCRdist sequence similarity added in when clustering inside HLA-allele-positive subsets. Co-occurrence clustering excluded repertoires with fewer than 30,000 or more than 120,000 public chains, plus five with anomalous nucleotide sharing. Drawn from immuneACCESS, this table holds only the in-frame rearrangements with V and J called that TCRdb kept. Clones are partly lost; checked studies trace under half to an unresolved V gene and leave the rest unexplained. D and trimming were read from the DNA, whereas the V and J calls and clone size are those reported in that table. This sample lists fewer than 100,000 clones; about 78% were detected once. Around 3.4% of the sample is taken by the ten largest.

The sequencing input was PBMCs. Here the chain combines TRBV27 and TRBJ2-7; 8 nucleotides in the junction match TRBD2. The clonotype comes from a man between 40 and 49 years old in good health and CMV-seronegative. The CDR3 protein is CASSLPGTSEQYF. The nucleotide sequence is given as TGTGCCAGCAGTTTGCCCGGGACTAGCGAGCAGTACTTC.